The entry below describes one TCR beta chain. In this sample, this clone turned up once. This receptor's antigen is unknown. Qualities for individual bases were not recorded, and no much larger clone is one base off. The cohort consisted of hundreds of healthy bone marrow donors. Cohort members were all nominally healthy when sampled, although unrecorded immune exposures were likely present. The donor tested CMV seropositive and was one of the 289 seropositive cohort members. Each donor provided a peripheral blood sample, and peripheral blood mononuclear cells were used for TCR beta sequencing. The Qiagen DNeasy Blood Extraction Kit was used to extract genomic DNA from the blood cell samples. This entry is derived from a study of cytomegalovirus exposure and HLA in healthy donors (dated by TCRdb to 2015 to 2018). Context from the whole study: In an earlier analysis of approximately 640 of the donors, about 270 Gb of sequence data and approximately 120 million unique TCR beta sequences from approximately 180 million T cells were reported. Typing coverage varied by locus: roughly 620-640 donors for A, B, C, DRB1 and DQB1; around 560 for DQA1; over 600 for DPA1; approximately 450 for DPB1. To predict cytomegalovirus infection status, the study combined high-throughput TCR immunosequencing, statistical association of individual TCRs with disease status, and machine learning. Alongside the repertoire data, information on donor age, sex, ethnicity and CMV serostatus was compiled. In addition to the first cohort of around 670 subjects, a separate validation cohort of 130 or so different subjects was used. The later analysis used no new phenotypic data to find candidate immune exposures, relying instead on TCR beta sequences and their occurrence across donors. In a later analysis, previously published TCR beta repertoires from 550 to 700 donors were re-analyzed and high-resolution HLA genotyping was added so that TCR occurrence patterns could be studied. An early release covering 500 to 750 HLA-typed donors comprised about 320 gigabases of sequencing data and about 90 million unique TCR sequences. On average, roughly 240,000 unique TCR beta nucleotide sequences were sequenced per donor among 300 to 500 genotyped donors of the cohort, with roughly 19% of those sequences being non-productive. Class I and class II HLA loci were covered by the typing at four-digit resolution. Every repertoire in the discovery cohort had been generated on one and the same sequencing platform. The aim of the study was to test whether cataloging public T cell receptors could identify signatures of past pathogen exposure. A later genetic analysis took genome-wide SNP genotypes for about three fifths of the roughly 670 donors and used that subset as a discovery cohort. To decide whether each TCR beta V gene segment behaved as functional or pseudogenic, an earlier analysis of some 600 of the donors relied on high-throughput TCR beta sequencing. Of the roughly 400 genotyped donors, over 70% fell in the genetic ancestry cluster associated with self-reported Caucasian donors. Five DR-DQ haplotypes were handled as single units for association and clustering because linkage in the cohort was strong. The study profiled the T cell repertoires of 550 to 700 subjects by immunosequencing and related them to cytomegalovirus serostatus. Overall study results and their limits: Because HLA typing was unavailable for some donors at each locus, only the typed subset was used in association tests. For the cohort, immune exposure information was limited to CMV serostatus. The cohort was sequenced for TCR beta chains only, and without alpha or paired-chain data the features that could be detected were limited. A later analysis found that most CMV-associated TCR beta chains appeared HLA-restricted, with HLA associations seemingly driven largely by CMV exposure. A few of the identified cytomegalovirus-associated TCR beta chains were confirmed in vitro to be specific for cytomegalovirus antigens. According to a later analysis, TCR association rates differed among HLA loci, with DRB1 alleles showing the most associated TCRs and HLA-C alleles showing the fewest. In a later analysis, 15,000 to 20,000 TCR beta sequences were associated with specific HLA alleles at a false discovery rate of 0.05. In a later analysis, HLA-associated TCR beta chains were found to be more clonally expanded and to have lower generation probabilities than equally common non-associated chains. In a later analysis, several top co-occurrence clusters were reported to appear linked to parvovirus B19, influenza, CMV and Epstein-Barr virus. In both the original and validation cohorts, the classifier was reported to diagnose cytomegalovirus status with high specificity and sensitivity. Broadly in line with IMGT annotations, most TCR beta V segments showed up in productive rearrangements about 87% or about 30% of the time in an earlier analysis of around 600 of the donors. Across donors, most TCR sequences were observed very rarely, whereas some public TCRs were present in many individuals. When HLA alleles, especially DR and DQ, strongly co-occurred, attributing TCR associations to individual alleles was difficult. Because counts were too low, roughly 16 rarely observed V segments, including chromosome 9 orphons, were excluded from the earlier analysis of around 590 of the donors. A further reported finding was that TCR beta sequences accurately predicted the HLA-A and HLA-B alleles for most subjects in the first cohort. An association between a missense DCLRE1C variant and V-gene and J-gene trimming of TCR beta chains was found in a later genetic analysis and replicated in an independent cohort. The authors suggested that the approach could potentially be generalized to other disease states and immunological phenotypes. Some IMGT-functional V segments, including TRBV6-2 and TRBV6-3, could not be distinguished by the 87-base-pair reads and were therefore excluded. In a later genetic analysis, fewer N-insertions in productive TCRs were reported among donors in an Asian-associated ancestry cluster than the roughly 640-donor mean. Correlated functional status among segregating V segments might reflect linkage disequilibrium, but an unknown experimental factor could not be ruled out. The presence/absence analyses assumed that sequencing depth was roughly uniform across donors, and that assumption may not be true. The sequencing pipeline was judged likely to have produced a cluster of highly shared sequence variants as a technical artifact. A total of roughly 160 TCR beta chains were listed by the study as associated with cytomegalovirus.

Library generation was performed with the immunoSEQ multiplex PCR assay. A mixture of 60 forward primers for TCR Vbeta segments and 13 reverse primers for TCR Jbeta segments was used in the multiplex PCR. A multiplex PCR assay on genomic DNA amplified the CDR3 region of rearranged TCR beta genes. On the Illumina HiSeq System, the amplified TCR beta libraries were sequenced as 87-base-pair reads. The paper's data handling went like this. A later analysis tallied 70 million to 100 million unique TCR beta chains across the 660 or so repertoires, and around 9.9 million of those chains were shared by two or more donors. A nearest-neighbor algorithm error-corrected the raw reads and collapsed the reads into unique sequences, merging closely related sequences to remove PCR and sequencing errors. To assign V, D and J gene segments, CDR3 sequences were aligned to IMGT reference sequences. For a sequence to be retained, a match of at least six nucleotides was required to both a V gene segment and a J gene segment. A rearrangement was called productive if the CDR3 had no stop codons and remained in frame with V and J, and every other rearrangement was called non-productive. Following IMGT convention, CDR3 was defined as the stretch from the second conserved V-encoded cysteine to the conserved J-encoded phenylalanine. In an earlier analysis of 500 to 650 of the donors, sequences lacking an unambiguous match to a single V gene segment were excluded. In an earlier analysis of a few hundred of the donors, V segments were called functional above 56.7% productive rearrangements and were called segregating when the between-donor standard deviation exceeded 5%. A statistical classification framework was developed to diagnose cytomegalovirus status using the catalog of TCR beta chain sequences. A later analysis assigned V and J genes by comparing TCR nucleotide sequences with IMGT/GENE-DB human TR gene sequences. In a later analysis, CDR3 sequences and most-parsimonious VDJ recombination scenarios were assigned using the TCRdist pipeline. In a later analysis, each TCR beta chain was defined by its CDR3 amino acid sequence together with its V-gene family, and reads without a unique V-gene family were excluded. As a way to deal with suspected cross-contamination and a sequencing artifact, a later analysis dropped over 550 nucleotide sequences that were highly shared and had low generation probability. For each public chain, a later analysis derived a clonal expansion index from normalized ranks of inferred template counts within each repertoire. In a later analysis, generation probabilities were computed using a VDJ recombination model fitted to out-of-frame rearrangements, and the results were checked against IGoR. Hypergeometric tests were used in a later analysis to score TCR-TCR, TCR-HLA and TCR-CMV co-occurrence, with a repertoire-size bias correction applied to the TCR pairs. To estimate false discovery rates, a later analysis permuted the HLA or CMV assignments 20 times. In a later analysis, co-occurring TCRs were grouped using DBSCAN, and TCRdist sequence similarity was added for clustering within HLA-allele-positive subsets. For co-occurrence clustering, repertoires with fewer than 30,000 or more than 120,000 public chains were excluded, along with roughly 5 repertoires with anomalous nucleotide sharing. TCRdb took over this immuneACCESS table, retaining in-frame rearrangements with V and J assigned. Such tables are incomplete; in checked studies, under half of the missing clones stem from an unresolved V gene, and the remainder is unexplained. V and J calls and clone size are copied from that table; D and trimming were computed from the DNA. The sample table holds some 140,000 clones, of which 60% to 85% were seen once. The ten largest clones capture about 1.8% of the sample.

Spanning cysteine to phenylalanine, the CDR3 consists of 18 amino acids. Only CDR3 DNA is held: 54 bases, read in frame from base 1. V lost 0 bases and J lost 1 base, and the count of bases not matched to a germline gene is 9. The germline V gene sets CDR1 to SGDLS and CDR2 to YYNGEE. This sequence was found in a female donor in good health and CMV-seropositive. The sequencing input was PBMCs. Recombination linked TRBV9 to TRBJ2-5, with 10 bases aligning to TRBD1. The base sequence is TGTGCCAGCAGCGTAGTTCCGGACAGGGGGAAAACCCAAGAGACCCAGTACTTC. The resulting protein is CASSVVPDRGKTQETQYF.